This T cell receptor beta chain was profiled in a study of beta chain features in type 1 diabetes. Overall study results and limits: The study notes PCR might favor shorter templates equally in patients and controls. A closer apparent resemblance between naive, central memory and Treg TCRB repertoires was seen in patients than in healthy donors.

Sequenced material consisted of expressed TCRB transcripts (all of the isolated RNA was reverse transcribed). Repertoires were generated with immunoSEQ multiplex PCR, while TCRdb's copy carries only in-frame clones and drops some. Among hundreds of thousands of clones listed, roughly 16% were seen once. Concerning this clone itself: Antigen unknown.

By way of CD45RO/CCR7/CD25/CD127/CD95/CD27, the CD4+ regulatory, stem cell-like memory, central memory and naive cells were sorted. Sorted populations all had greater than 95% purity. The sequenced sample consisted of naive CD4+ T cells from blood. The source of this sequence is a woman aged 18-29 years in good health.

The CDR3, as DNA: TGTGCCAGCAGCCCCGTAGGGACTAGCGGCCTCGGGTTCTACGAGCAGTACTTC. Amino acids: CASSPVGTSGLGFYEQYF. The V call is TRBV9, the J call TRBJ2-5; 11 positions agree with TRBD2. The better agreement between TRBJ2-7 and the DNA end casts doubt on the J call. Germline CDR1 is SGDLS and CDR2 is YYNGEE. The CDR3 sequence is 18 residues long.